This TCR beta chain was identified during a study of T cell changes during pregnancy in multiple sclerosis. Looked up from germline, CDR1 is SGHRS and CDR2 is YFSETQ. Losses at the gene ends were 2 bases for V and 4 bases for J; bases not matched to a gene: 8. This CDR3 spans 17 amino acids. TCRdb's copy holds only in-frame clones and misses some; the assay was immunoSEQ multiplex PCR. Here the sample spans about 84,000 clones, less than 95% being singletons. The chain joins TRBV5-1 to TRBJ2-3; 12 bases are a match to TRBD2. The clonotype originates from a female donor with multiple sclerosis, enrolled in a pregnancy study. The material sequenced was peripheral blood, taken in the third trimester of pregnancy. CDR3: CASSLTPSGGAADTQYF. CDR3 nucleotide sequence: TGCGCCAGCAGCTTAACCCCTAGCGGGGGGGCCGCAGATACGCAGTATTTT.